This TCR beta chain appears in the sequencing data of a study of blood T cell repertoires in COVID-19. Overall study: The samples span acute and convalescent COVID-19 from the United States, Italy and Spain. PBMCs, B-cell-depleted T cells, or T cells provided the cDNA or gDNA that made up the material.

J lost 0 bases, V lost 4 bases, and 3 bases had no gene match. Germline CDR1 and CDR2: SGDLS and YYNGEE. The CDR3 runs to 15 residues. How the authors handled the data: Scientists estimated how many nucleated cells there were by amplifying reference gene primers. TCRdb's copy holds only in-frame clones and misses some; the assay was immunoSEQ multiplex PCR. V and J calls and clone size are given by that table; D and trimming were obtained from the DNA. This table holds hundreds of thousands of clones, approximately 82% found once. Sequencing was done on a sample of peripheral blood. The TCR comes from an elderly woman with acute or convalescent COVID-19. The chain employs TRBV9 and TRBJ2-2; the match to TRBD1 covers 7 bases. In DNA, the CDR3 is TGTGCCAGCAGCAAAGACAGGGCGAACACCGGGGAGCTGTTTTTT. Amino acid sequence: CASSKDRANTGELFF.